The entry that follows covers one T cell receptor (beta chain) sequence. Germline-derived CDR1 and CDR2 are SGHTA and FQGNSA. The CDR3 has 14 amino acids. V gave up 6 bases and J gave up 0 bases, with 9 bases separating them. Profiling relied on immunoSEQ multiplex PCR, and the TCRdb table lists in-frame clones only, not all of them. The sample carries about 79,000 clones, about 93% recorded once. This entry comes from a study of T cell changes during pregnancy in multiple sclerosis. The clonotype was recovered from a female donor in good health, enrolled as a control in a pregnancy study. The V gene is TRBV7-2, the J gene TRBJ1-3; D possibly corresponds to TRBD1 (5 bases). The starting material was peripheral blood, obtained in the second trimester of pregnancy. The CDR3: CASRQAHSGNTIYF. The CDR3 DNA follows: TGTGCCAGCAGACAGGCGCACTCTGGAAACACCATATATTTT.